Listed below are T cell receptor beta chains from one sample, sequenced in a study of T cell repertoires in cytomegalovirus infection. The antigens of these receptors remain unknown. TCRdb independently ran MiXCR on the reads; one entry per CDR3 protein. The sample shows 680,000 or so distinct CDR3 sequences, roughly a third of them seen only once. The sequences come from cultured PBMCs, collected from culture after CMV antigen stimulation. All receptors come from a human donor in good health (CMV status not recorded). Some clones in this sample may be carry-over from other donors' samples. Both conserved end residues are part of each CDR3. A D gene is named only where the DNA matches it firmly. Size is omitted from some rows. Given values are once, few, many or a class for expanded clones.

j_gene | v_gene | d_gene | abundance | CDR3nt | CDR3aa
TRBJ1-1 | TRBV7-2 | TRBD1 | many | TGTGCCAGCAGCCGCGGACAGGGTATGCCTGAAGCTTTCTTT | CASSRGQGMPEAFF
TRBJ1-1 | TRBV7-2 | . | . | TGTGCCAGCCTAACCGGGGGCGGGCCGGACACTGAAGCTTTCTTT | CASLTGGGPDTEAFF
TRBJ2-1 | TRBV19 | TRBD2 | . | TGTGCCAGTAGTATAGACCCGCTTCCGCCGCGGGAGGGCCTCAATATTGAGCAGTTCTTC | CASSIDPLPPREGLNIEQFF
TRBJ1-1 | TRBV4-1 | TRBD1 | once | TGCGCCAGCAGCCAAGCGGCGTTAGGGGGCGAAGGAGCTTTCTTT | CASSQAALGGEGAFF
TRBJ1-1 | TRBV2 | . | few | TGTGCCAGCAAGCAGGGACGCATGAACACTGAAGCTTTCTTT | CASKQGRMNTEAFF
TRBJ1-6 | TRBV6-5 | TRBD1 | . | TGTGCCAGCAGTAGAGGGACAGTCGACAATTCACCCCTCCACTTT | CASSRGTVDNSPLHF
TRBJ2-5 | TRBV12-3/TRBV12-4 | TRBD2 | few | TGTGCCAGTCAGGGGACCGGACTAGCGGGAGTCGATGAGACCCAGTACTTC | CASQGTGLAGVDETQYF
TRBJ2-3 | TRBV6-2/TRBV6-3 | TRBD2 | . | TGTGCCAGCAGTCAAACTAGCGGGAGGGCCAGTGATACGCAGTATTTT | CASSQTSGRASDTQYF
TRBJ2-3 | TRBV7-9 | TRBD1 | few | TGTGCCAGCAGCTTGCCTCAGGGGGCTTCAGATACGCAGTATTTT | CASSLPQGASDTQYF
TRBJ1-2 | TRBV7-2 | TRBD1 | many | TGTGCCAGCAGCCCGGGACAGAACTATGGCTACACCTTC | CASSPGQNYGYTF
TRBJ2-5 | TRBV7-9 | TRBD2 | few | TGTGCCAGCAGCACCAGCGGGAGGGCCATGGAGACCCAGTACTTC | CASSTSGRAMETQYF
TRBJ2-5 | TRBV11-2 | . | . | TGTGCCAGCAGCTTAGACGGACTGGGCCAAGAGGCCCAGTACTTC | CASSLDGLGQEAQYF
TRBJ1-5 | TRBV12-3/TRBV12-4 | . | few | TGTGCCAGCAGCCCAGACGGGGACGGCAATCAGCCCCAGCATTTT | CASSPDGDGNQPQHF
TRBJ2-1 | TRBV11-1 | TRBD1 | few | TGTGCCAGCAGCTTAGAGGACAGGGTTTTCGCTGGTGAGCAGTTCTTC | CASSLEDRVFAGEQFF